This T cell receptor (beta chain) was captured by sequencing in a study of T cell responses to AZD1222 COVID-19 vaccine. A word on this clone: Its antigen is not identified.

Study-wide points: White British ancestry dominated among donors, who included more females, and clonal diversity was possibly underestimated. Repertoires in all cases were sampled only once the peak T cell response had passed. Across the whole spike, CD4 TCRs peaked at regions 160-218 and 743-854.

CDR3 length equals 14 residues. Germline V lookup: CDR1 MNHEY, CDR2 SMNVEV (reference sequence). The trim removed 3 bases at V and 2 bases at J, leaving 1 base unmatched. Profiled with immunoSEQ multiplex PCR; TCRdb holds only in-frame clones, not every one. This table holds 130,000 to 150,000 clones, approximately 88% found once. The gene calls are TRBV27 and TRBJ2-7, with 10 bases lining up with TRBD1. This TCR was recovered from an adult in good health. The sequences come from peripheral blood, collected on day 0 of AZD1222 vaccination. This chain's CDR3 is CASSLGTGAYEQYF. CDR3 nucleotide sequence: TGTGCCAGCAGTTTGGGGACAGGGGCCTACGAGCAGTACTTC.